Listed here is a single T cell receptor (beta chain). Its matching antigen is unknown. This entry comes from a study of T cell responses to AZD1222 COVID-19 vaccine. Study results and caveats: Regions left unmutated in variants are reportedly the target of nearly half of spike-specific TCRs. None of the repertoires were sampled until the peak T cell response had passed.

This table comes from immunoSEQ multiplex PCR, and its TCRdb copy is limited to in-frame clones, with some not included. The sample contains under 100,000 clones, approximately 85% of which appear only once. This TCR derives from an adult who received the AZD1222 COVID-19 vaccine. Source: peripheral blood, taken 28 days after the second AZD1222 dose.

CDR3 sequence (DNA): TGTGCCAGCAGTTTTCGACTAGCGGGAGTGGGTGCAGAGACCCAGTACTTC. This translates into CASSFRLAGVGAETQYF. The chain links TRBV27 to TRBJ2-5, with 12 bases matching TRBD2. V was pared by 3 bases and J by 4 bases, with 9 bases of the junction left unmatched. Germline CDR1 reads MNHEY; CDR2 reads SMNVEV (reference sequence). The CDR3 extends over 17 amino acids.